The T cell receptor (beta chain) under discussion was sequenced for a study of T-cell memory formation after mild COVID-19. Amplification by 5'RACE using constant-segment primers produced TCR alpha and TCR beta cDNA libraries that carried sample barcodes and UMIs. Each CDR3 protein gets one entry after TCRdb re-called the 5' RACE reads with MiXCR. The sample has more than 300,000 distinct CDR3 sequences, 20% seen once. Trimming took 5 bases from V and 8 from J; bases not matched to a gene: 7. This CDR3 has 14 amino acids. In germline, CDR1 is LNHNV, CDR2 YYDKDF (reference sequence). The rearrangement links TRBV15 to TRBJ1-4; 8 bases match TRBD1. This clonotype originated in a man between 18 and 35 years old who had mild COVID-19 (a few samples of this study predate the infection). Cell type and time point are not known. Sequencing was carried out using PBMCs or a T cell subset sorted from them (not recorded which). The chain's CDR3 is CATSPDRGGEKLFF. In DNA form, the CDR3 reads TGTGCCACCAGCCCAGACAGGGGAGGGGAAAAACTGTTTTTT.